This is a list of T cell receptor beta chains from one sample in a study of post-analysis software for immune sequencing data. MiXCR, applied by TCRdb to the PCR reads, yields one record per CDR3 protein. The sample shows approximately 160,000 distinct CDR3 sequences, roughly 30% of them seen only once. The sequenced sample was blood. Receptor source: a girl aged 10-17 years with multiple sclerosis. Each CDR3 is given without its conserved first and last residue. Fields, in order: V gene, CDR3 protein.

TRBV10-3 AISESVGGGNEQF
TRBV27 ASSLLGDASQETQY
TRBV29-1 SGRDYQETQY
TRBV11-2 ASTLGSGYQETQY
TRBV18 ASSPPQAPGANVLT
TRBV27 ASSFTKASEAF
TRBV28 ASKMNTEAF
TRBV12-3/TRBV12-4 ASTSSGYNPPQH
TRBV18 ASSPTSGQIYEQY
TRBV5-1 ASNPKSGLNTYEQY
TRBV11-2 ASSFDPGLATFTQY
TRBV2 ASSRLSGQGPYGYT
TRBV20-1 SASWRNRYTEAF
TRBV7-9 ASSFGGETQY